A single sample gave rise to the 13 T cell receptor beta chains below, sequenced in a study of CD8 T cells in ankylosing spondylitis (dated by TCRdb to about 2017). Library creation used 5' RACE. Data came from an Illumina HiSeq 2500. TCRdb's own reprocessing of the public reads used fastp at Q25 and MiXCR and kept productive beta chains. Duplicate CDR3 protein sequences are folded into a single record with the most common DNA and genes. Here the sample has approximately 250,000 distinct CDR3 sequences; 7% to 10% occur a single time. Approximately 5% of the sample goes to the ten largest clones. Sequencing was performed on blood, either unsorted or a sorted T cell fraction (not recorded which). These receptors originate from a female donor with ankylosing spondylitis or in good health (not recorded which).

The sample holds many counts of this clonotype. The chain has TRBV27 and TRBJ2-1, with 8 bases identical to TRBD1. This CDR3 has 16 residues. Germline loops: CDR1 MNHEY, CDR2 SMNVEV (reference sequence). V shed 3 bases and J 7 bases; nucleotides not matched to a gene: 11. The CDR3 DNA reads TGTGCCAGCAGTTTCGGACAGGGAGGTTCAAGGAATGAGCAGTTCTTC. Translating it yields CASSFGQGGSRNEQFF.

This clonotype was observed at least ten times. The chain employs TRBV28 and TRBJ1-5; D ambiguous. Per the germline V gene, CDR1 is MDHEN and CDR2 is SYDVKM. V was cut by 4 bases and J by 3 bases, with 7 bases left in between. This CDR3 has 13 amino acids. CDR3 loop: CASSSPFNQPQHF. For the CDR3, the DNA is TGTGCCAGCAGTTCCCCTTTCAATCAGCCCCAGCATTTT.

This clonotype has only a few counts. V and J are TRBV6-2 or TRBV6-3 and TRBJ1-5; a weak D match, TRBD1 (5 bases). From germline, CDR1 is MNHEY and CDR2 SVGEGT. The V and J ends lost 6 bases and 9 bases respectively, with 21 bases between them. The CDR3 loop spans 15 amino acids. Here the CDR3 reads CASSPGDWGLRPQHF. The CDR3 DNA sequence: TGTGCCAGCAGCCCCGGGGACTGGGGGTTGAGGCCCCAGCATTTT.

In its sample, this clonotype was seen a few times. The rearrangement joins TRBV2 to TRBJ1-2; the D gene is possibly TRBD1 (5 bases). The V gene lost 1 base and the J gene lost 4 bases, with 13 bases spanning the gap. This CDR3 spans 15 amino acids. Germline CDR1 and CDR2: SNHLY and FYNNEI. CDR3 nucleotides: TGTGCCAGCAGTGAAGAAGCGACAGCACTCTATGGCTACACCTTC. This encodes CASSEEATALYGYTF.

This clonotype was recorded many times. This chain joins TRBV12-3 or TRBV12-4 and TRBJ1-6; TRBD1 agrees at 10 bases. The CDR3 extends over 16 amino acids. V was clipped by 6 bases and J by 10 bases; unmatched bases: 12. Here the CDR3 reads CASSRGPGQGRSPLHF. DNA for the CDR3: TGTGCCAGCAGCAGGGGGCCGGGACAGGGGCGGTCACCCCTCCACTTT.

Only a few counts were recorded for this clonotype. V gene TRBV7-2 combines with J gene TRBJ1-2; D gene unclear. Per germline, CDR1 SGHTA and CDR2 FQGNSA. Trimming stripped 5 bases from V and 0 bases from J, with 10 bases between. This CDR3 has 14 amino acids. The CDR3, as DNA: TGTGCCAGCAGCGTGGCAGATGCTAACTATGGCTACACCTTC. Its protein product is CASSVADANYGYTF. Full variable domain (outside the CDR3, taken from reference TRBV7-2 and TRBJ1-2): GAGVSQSPSNKVTEKGKDVELRCDPISGHTALYWYRQSLGQGLEFLIYFQGNSAPDKSGLPSDRFSAERTGGSVSTLTIQRTQQEDSAVYLCASSVADANYGYTFGSGTRLTVV.

In this sample, this clonotype turned up many times. J is TRBJ2-7 and V is TRBV28, with 8 bases that match TRBD2. With V trimmed by 2 bases and J by 0 bases, 3 bases remained unmatched. The CDR3 sequence is 15 residues long. Germline CDR1 and CDR2: MDHEN and SYDVKM. CDR3 coding DNA: TGTGCCAGCAGTTTACTTGCGGGGGGCTCCTACGAGCAGTACTTC. The encoded protein is CASSLLAGGSYEQYF.

In this sample, this clonotype turned up many times. The chain joins TRBV20-1 to TRBJ2-7, with 7 bases fitting TRBD2. Germline CDR1 and CDR2: DFQATT and SNEGSKA (reference sequence). The CDR3 extends over 14 amino acids. The trim removed 1 base at V and 5 bases at J, leaving 8 bases unmatched. Written as DNA, the CDR3 is TGCAGTGCTAGAGGGAGGACTAGTAACAACGAGCAGTACTTC. This sequence encodes CSARGRTSNNEQYF.

The table lists this clonotype with many counts. V gene TRBV11-2 combines with J gene TRBJ2-7; tentatively, D is TRBD1 (5 bases). Germline CDR1 and CDR2: SGHAT and FQNNGV. CDR3 length: 19 residues. Between the trimmed V and J ends, which lost 2 bases and 0 bases, there was a span of 23 bases. The CDR3 spells CASSLSGRQGQRTSYEQYF. The CDR3, as DNA: TGTGCCAGCAGCTTATCAGGAAGGCAGGGTCAACGGACCTCCTACGAGCAGTACTTC. The whole variable domain, remainder taken from reference TRBV11-2 and TRBJ2-7, is EAGVAQSPRYKIIEKRQSVAFWCNPISGHATLYWYQQILGQGPKLLIQFQNNGVVDDSQLPKDRFSAERLKGVDSTLKIQPAKLEDSAVYLCASSLSGRQGQRTSYEQYFGPGTRLTVT.

This clonotype was seen many times. V gene TRBV6-2 or TRBV6-3 combines with J gene TRBJ2-7; D unresolved. The germline V gene has CDR1 MNHEY and CDR2 SVGEGT. V was cut by 6 bases and J by 5 bases, with 11 bases left in between. The CDR3 sequence is 12 residues long. The CDR3 coding sequence is TGTGCCAGCAGCCAAGGTTGGAACGAGCAGTACTTC. Protein: CASSQGWNEQYF.

At least ten counts were recorded for this clonotype. The V and J genes are TRBV6-2 or TRBV6-3 and TRBJ2-4; D unresolved. Per germline, CDR1 MNHEY and CDR2 SVGEGT. The CDR3 is 11 residues long. The V end lost 6 bases, the J end lost 5 bases, and 5 bases lay between the germline ends. The CDR3 sequence: CASSWQNIQYF. The CDR3 region has the DNA TGTGCCAGCAGCTGGCAAAACATTCAGTACTTC.

This clonotype showed up many times. CDR3 region: CASTIRDRDQPQHF. The CDR3 DNA is TGTGCCAGCACTATCCGGGACAGAGATCAGCCCCAGCATTTT. V and J are TRBV6-1 and TRBJ1-5, with 7 nucleotides matching TRBD1. Per germline, CDR1 MNHNS and CDR2 SASEGT. There are 14 residues in the CDR3. The junction had 8 bases not matched to a gene; V was cut back by 7 bases and J by 5 bases.

As concerns this clonotype: A much larger clone differs from this one at a single base, so this may be a read error. J is TRBJ2-3 and V is TRBV4-2, with 7 bases lining up with TRBD2. Trimming removed 8 bases from V and 2 bases from J; junction bases left unmatched: 19. The germline V gene has CDR1 LGHNA and CDR2 YNFKEQ. The CDR3 sequence is 18 residues long. CDR3 DNA: TGTGCCAGCGGCCTAGGGCTAGCGGTACCCACATTCACAGATACGCAGTATTTT. Its protein is CASGLGLAVPTFTDTQYF.